The 32 T cell receptor beta chains listed next were all sequenced from one sample in a study of T cells in Graves' hyperthyroidism and ophthalmopathy. Authors of the study amplified TCR beta CDR3 regions from RNA transcripts. HTBI primers were the set used in a first-round RT-PCR of the TCR CDR3. TCRdb re-analysed the multiplex PCR reads in MiXCR, keeping a single row per CDR3 protein. Counted here are approximately 400,000 distinct CDR3 sequences, about 15% occurring once; the ten biggest clones make up more than 9.5%. What was sequenced was blood. These receptors were collected from a woman aged 55-70 years with Graves' hyperthyroidism.

The chain combines TRBV20-1 with TRBJ1-1; D is ambiguous. Trimming cost V 6 bases and J 0 bases, with 14 bases left between them. This CDR3 has 14 residues. Germline loops: CDR1 DFQATT, CDR2 SNEGSKA (reference sequence). CDR3 coding DNA: TGCAGTGCCCCTCTCTCGGGGATGAACACTGAAGCTTTCTTT. Translated, it gives CSAPLSGMNTEAFF.

Only a few counts were recorded for this clonotype. Being one base from a much bigger clone, this may be a read error. V is TRBV5-1 and J is TRBJ1-2; D is perhaps TRBD1 (5 bases). The length of the CDR3 is 14 residues. CDR1 and CDR2 (germline): SGHRS, YFSETQ. The CDR3 DNA reads as TGCGCCAGCAGCTTGACTAGGTGGGACTATGGCCACACCTTC. Amino acid sequence: CASSLTRWDYGHTF.

A word on this clonotype: This may be a read error: a much more frequent sequence differs by one nucleotide. V and J are TRBV2 and TRBJ1-1; D not certain. This CDR3 has 11 amino acids. Germline CDR1 SNHLY, CDR2 FYNNEI. The CDR3 is CTSNNGVVAFF. The CDR3 DNA follows: TGTACCAGCAACAACGGAGTTGTTGCTTTCTTT.

This clonotype appeared many times. V and J are TRBV28 and TRBJ1-4, with 11 bases aligning to TRBD1. This CDR3 spans 15 amino acids. V shed 5 bases and J 6 bases; nucleotides not matched to a gene: 5. Germline lookup yields CDR1 MDHEN and CDR2 SYDVKM. Here the CDR3 reads CASSAPGQGDEKLFF. The CDR3 DNA is TGTGCCAGCAGTGCACCGGGACAGGGGGATGAAAAACTGTTTTTT.

In this sample, this clonotype turned up a few times. V is TRBV7-9 and J is TRBJ1-2; D perhaps matches TRBD1 (6 bases). The CDR3 loop spans 14 amino acids. Trimming shortened V by 4 bases and J by 4 bases, and 13 bases separated the two germline ends. Germline V gene sequence: CDR1 SEHNR, CDR2 FQNEAQ (reference sequence). The CDR3 loop is CASSSQGTAYGYTF. CDR3 nucleotides: TGTGCCAGCAGCTCGCAGGGGACTGCCTATGGCTACACCTTC.

In regard to this clonotype: A read error is possible here, since a much larger clone lies one base away. The chain combines TRBV29-1 with TRBJ2-5; TRBD2 matches at 11 bases. J was trimmed by 2 bases and V by 4 bases; bases with no gene match: 6. The CDR3 extends over 15 amino acids. From germline, CDR1 is SQVTM and CDR2 ANQGSEA. CDR3 protein: CSVVLGTSGQETQYF. The DNA for the CDR3 is TGCAGCGTTGTGCTCGGGACTAGCGGTCAAGAGACCCAGTACTTC. The complete variable domain, with remaining parts taken from reference TRBV29-1 and TRBJ2-5, reads SAVISQKPSRDICQRGTSLTIQCQVDSQVTMMFWYRQQPGQSLTLIATANQGSEATYESGFVIDKFPISRPNLTFSTLTVSNMSPEDSSIYLCSVVLGTSGQETQYFGPGTRLLVL.

In this sample, this clonotype turned up many times. V usage is TRBV6-1 and J usage is TRBJ1-1, with D perhaps TRBD1 (6 bases). Germline CDR1 is MNHNS and CDR2 is SASEGT. Trimming left V 7 bases short and J 0 bases short, with 18 bases between. The CDR3 consists of 16 residues. As DNA, the CDR3 is TGTGCCAGCACCACACTAGGGGGGTGGTTGAACACTGAAGCTTTCTTT. Protein sequence: CASTTLGGWLNTEAFF.

The J gene is TRBJ1-5, the V gene TRBV19; TRBD1 matches at 11 bases. Trimming took 3 bases from V and 7 from J; bases not matched to a gene: 8. The germline gives CDR1 LNHDA, CDR2 SQIVND (reference sequence). The CDR3 contains 16 residues. The CDR3, as DNA: TGTGCCAGTAGTATCTCCGGACAGGGGGCGAGGCAGCCCCAGCATTTT. This translates into CASSISGQGARQPQHF.

The chain joins TRBV6-1 to TRBJ1-4; 10 bases line up with TRBD1. V lost 6 bases to trimming and J lost 7 bases; unmatched junction nucleotides: 5. Germline loops: CDR1 MNHNS, CDR2 SASEGT. CDR3 length equals 14 residues. CDR3 protein: CASSIGTGAEKLFF. The CDR3 nucleotides read TGTGCCAGCAGCATAGGGACAGGGGCTGAAAAACTGTTTTTT.

This clonotype was observed many times. The genes are TRBV6-1 and TRBJ2-7, with 14 bases lining up with TRBD2. The CDR3 consists of 15 residues. CDR1 is MNHNS and CDR2 is SASEGT in the germline V gene. V lost 3 bases to trimming and J lost 4 bases; unmatched junction nucleotides: 2. The CDR3 protein is CASSEGLAGVYEQYF. CDR3 DNA: TGTGCCAGCAGTGAGGGACTAGCGGGGGTTTACGAGCAGTACTTC.

This clonotype was counted at least ten times. Relative to the germline gene, one junction end is altered; a read error may explain this. The chain employs TRBV11-3 and TRBJ2-4, with 7 positions matching TRBD2. The germline gives CDR1 SGHNT, CDR2 YENEEA. CDR3 length: 18 residues. As DNA, the CDR3 is TGTGCCAGCAGCATAGAATGGGGAGGGCCGGGGGCCAAAAACATTCAGTACTTC. It is translated as CASSIEWGGPGAKNIQYF.

The chain recombines TRBV27 with TRBJ1-1, with 10 positions matching TRBD1. V was clipped by 6 bases and J by 5 bases; unmatched bases: 9. The CDR3 has 15 residues. From germline, CDR1 is MNHEY and CDR2 SMNVEV (reference sequence). In DNA form, the CDR3 reads TGTGCCAGCAGGAAGACAGGGGGCGTGTGGACTGAAGCTTTCTTT. The encoded protein is CASRKTGGVWTEAFF.

This clonotype appeared a few times. This chain links TRBV20-1 with TRBJ1-2; tentatively, D is TRBD1 (6 bases). The CDR3 runs to 14 residues. V lost 3 bases to trimming and J lost 0 bases, with 11 bases between them. Germline V lookup: CDR1 DFQATT, CDR2 SNEGSKA (reference sequence). The CDR3 nucleotides are TGCAGTGCTAGCCGGGACACCACTAACTATGGCTACACCTTC. Its translation: CSASRDTTNYGYTF.

Ten or more counts support this clonotype. The chain has TRBV12-3 or TRBV12-4 and TRBJ2-3; 7 nucleotides match TRBD2. Germline trimming cut 5 bases from V and 4 bases from J; bases unmatched to any gene: 9. The CDR3 covers 15 residues. The CDR3 region has the DNA TGTGCCAGCAGTGTCGGACTAGTCGTGGCAGATACGCAGTATTTT. Translated: CASSVGLVVADTQYF.

This clonotype showed up many times. This chain joins TRBV5-1 and TRBJ1-1; D gene unclear. The CDR3 totals 14 residues. Looked up from germline, CDR1 is SGHRS and CDR2 is YFSETQ. V lost 0 bases and J lost 1, with 7 bases in between. CDR3 nucleotides: TGCGCCAGCAGCTTGGCCACACAGAACACTGAAGCTTTCTTT. Its protein is CASSLATQNTEAFF.

There are many counts of this clonotype. The V call is TRBV24-1, the J call TRBJ2-1; 9 bases agree with TRBD1. Per germline, CDR1 KGHDR and CDR2 SFDVKD. CDR3 length: 16 residues. Trimming removed 2 bases from V and 2 bases from J; junction bases left unmatched: 3. The CDR3 sequence is CATSDSRTGAYNEQFF. The CDR3 region has the DNA TGTGCCACCAGTGATTCCCGGACAGGGGCCTACAATGAGCAGTTCTTC.

This clonotype was recorded many times. This rearrangement joins TRBV5-8 to TRBJ2-7; 11 bases agree with TRBD2. V was clipped by 5 bases and J by 6 bases; unmatched bases: 10. Germline values: CDR1 SGHTS, CDR2 YDEGEE. This CDR3 has 15 residues. The CDR3 here is CASREVLAGGPEQYF. CDR3 in DNA: TGTGCCAGCAGAGAAGTATTAGCGGGAGGGCCCGAGCAGTACTTC.

The CDR3 reads CATGRSGNTDTQYF. CDR3 coding DNA: TGTGCCACCGGGAGGAGCGGAAACACAGATACGCAGTATTTT. The gene calls are TRBV6-1 and TRBJ2-3; 7 bases are a match to TRBD2. The germline V gene encodes CDR1 MNHNS and CDR2 SASEGT. CDR3 length: 14 residues. V shed 10 bases, J shed 2 bases, and the junction held 9 bases outside the gene matches.

By frequency in the sample, this clonotype is medium-sized (0.01 to 0.1%). The chain has TRBV11-2 and TRBJ2-7; unclear D gene. The CDR3 consists of 13 residues. The V gene lost 5 bases and the J gene lost 7 bases, with 15 bases spanning the gap. CDR1 is SGHAT, CDR2 FQNNGV, per germline. CDR3 in amino acids: CASSKESFGEQYF. In DNA form, the CDR3 reads TGTGCCAGCAGCAAGGAGTCTTTTGGGGAGCAGTACTTC.

Note on this clonotype: A junction boundary mismatches the germline segment, possibly from a read error. The V gene is TRBV7-2, the J gene TRBJ1-1; D is uncertain. Germline V gene data show CDR1 as SGHTA and CDR2 as FQGNSA. The CDR3 sequence is 19 residues long. The CDR3 sequence is CAGSSPIHGLGSMNTEAFF. For the CDR3, the DNA is TGTGCCGGCAGCTCCCCCATACACGGGCTAGGTTCCATGAACACTGAGGCTTTCTTT.

The genes are TRBV5-1 and TRBJ1-1; D unclear. Trimming took 2 bases from V and 0 from J, leaving 17 bases between them. The germline gives CDR1 SGHRS, CDR2 YFSETQ. The CDR3 has 17 amino acids. The CDR3 loop is CASSFLGSWSMNTEAFF. The CDR3 nucleotides read TGCGCCAGCAGCTTTTTAGGCTCTTGGAGTATGAACACTGAAGCTTTCTTT.

Many counts were recorded for this clonotype. The rearrangement joins TRBV28 to TRBJ1-4, with no clear D. The V end was cut by 5 bases, the J end by 5 bases, with 9 bases between. Germline-derived CDR1 and CDR2 are MDHEN and SYDVKM. This CDR3 has 13 residues. The CDR3 DNA sequence: TGTGCCAGCAGTCGGACGGACAATGAAAAACTGTTTTTT. Translating it yields CASSRTDNEKLFF.

There are many counts of this clonotype. The gene calls are TRBV12-3 or TRBV12-4 and TRBJ1-1, with 7 bases aligning to TRBD1. The CDR3 covers 13 residues. The V and J ends lost 6 bases and 4 bases, in that order; junction bases with no gene match: 5. CDR3 coding DNA: TGTGCCAGCAGGAATACAGGGGCCACTGAAGCTTTCTTT. Protein product: CASRNTGATEAFF.

In its sample, this clonotype was seen a few times. V is TRBV12-3 or TRBV12-4 and J is TRBJ2-7; TRBD1 matches at 9 bases. The CDR3 spans 15 residues. The V segment lost 3 bases and the J segment 3 bases; nucleotides outside the gene matches: 6. CDR3 DNA: TGTGCCAGCAGTTTTTTGGGACAGGGCATCTACGAGCAGTACTTC. Translation: CASSFLGQGIYEQYF.

The chain carries TRBV6-1 and TRBJ2-3; 12 bases agree with TRBD2. CDR3 length: 17 amino acids. Germline V lookup: CDR1 MNHNS, CDR2 SASEGT. V trimming: 6 bases; J trimming: 4 bases; junction bases outside the gene matches: 11. The chain's CDR3 is CASRHRLAGAPSDTQYF. DNA of the CDR3: TGTGCCAGCAGACATAGACTAGCGGGAGCCCCTTCAGATACGCAGTATTTT.

The gene calls are TRBV29-1 and TRBJ2-1; 11 nucleotides match TRBD1. The CDR3 sequence is 13 residues long. Germline CDR1 SQVTM, CDR2 ANQGSEA. V was pared by 7 bases and J by 10 bases, with 9 bases of the junction left unmatched. The CDR3: CSERDRGTKEQFF. In DNA form, the CDR3 reads TGCAGCGAACGGGACAGGGGGACTAAGGAGCAGTTCTTC.

In this sample, this clonotype turned up many times. This rearrangement joins TRBV10-3 to TRBJ1-1, with 9 bases identical to TRBD1. The CDR3 sequence is 15 residues long. Trimming at V came to 3 bases and at J to 3 bases, leaving 5 bases not matched to a gene. CDR1 is ENHRY, CDR2 SYGVKD, per germline. CDR3 nucleotide sequence: TGTGCCATCAGTGACCAAACAGGGGGCTACACTGAAGCTTTCTTT. Amino acid sequence: CAISDQTGGYTEAFF.

This rearrangement joins TRBV19 to TRBJ2-7; 13 bases agree with TRBD2. This CDR3 region has 15 residues. The V and J ends lost 7 bases and 0 bases, in that order; junction bases with no gene match: 3. The germline gives CDR1 LNHDA, CDR2 SQIVND (reference sequence). CDR3 sequence (DNA): TGTGCCAGTACCGGGACTAGCGGGGACTCCTACGAGCAGTACTTC. It yields the protein CASTGTSGDSYEQYF.

A word on this clonotype: Sequence at one end of the junction differs from germline and may be a read error. The chain employs TRBV28 and TRBJ2-3; D perhaps matches TRBD1 (6 bases). CDR3 size: 18 residues. The germline V gene encodes CDR1 MDHEN and CDR2 SYDVKM. The CDR3 nucleotides are TGTGCCAACAGTTTATGGACACAGGGACGGAGAAGCCCAGATACGCAGTATTTT. Translated, it gives CANSLWTQGRRSPDTQYF. Full variable domain (outside the CDR3, taken from reference TRBV28 and TRBJ2-3): DVKVTQSSRYLVKRTGEKVFLECVQDMDHENMFWYRQDPGLGLRLIYFSYDVKMKEKGDIPEGYSVSREKKERFSLILESASTNQTSMYLCANSLWTQGRRSPDTQYFGPGTRLTVL.

A few counts support this clonotype. The chain combines TRBV10-3 with TRBJ1-6; no definite D call. The V end was cut by 0 bases, the J end by 7 bases, with 7 bases between. From germline, CDR1 is ENHRY and CDR2 SYGVKD. The CDR3 has 14 amino acids. The CDR3 coding sequence is TGTGCCATCAGTGAGTCGACTCAGAATTCACCCCTCCACTTT. The encoded protein is CAISESTQNSPLHF.

This clonotype appeared many times. The CDR3 nucleotides are TGCAGTGCTAGGGACCCCCGAGACTTCTCCTACGAGCAGTACTTC. This gives the protein CSARDPRDFSYEQYF. This chain links TRBV20-1 with TRBJ2-7; D not certain. V dropped 3 bases and J dropped 0 bases, with 15 bases sitting between them. This CDR3 contains 15 residues. CDR1 DFQATT and CDR2 SNEGSKA come from the germline V gene (reference sequence).

There are many counts of this clonotype. V and J are TRBV5-1 and TRBJ2-1, with 8 bases matching TRBD2. The CDR3 has 17 amino acids. J lost 4 bases, V lost 4 bases, and 13 bases had no gene match. Germline CDR1 and CDR2: SGHRS and YFSETQ. The CDR3 spells CASSNRNTSGPYNEQFF. The CDR3 nucleotides are TGCGCCAGCAGCAACCGAAATACTAGCGGCCCTTACAATGAGCAGTTCTTC.